What follows is one T cell receptor beta chain and its context. Its antigen remains unknown. This specimen comes from a study of CD8+CD57+ T cells in acquired aplastic anemia. Study background: Sorted CD4+ and CD8+ cells yielded DNA averaging around 3.2 ug. General study results and limits: The study identified roughly 29 CD8+ CDR3 sequences shared by patients and controls. Patients and controls had CD8+ Simpson's diversity values that were not significantly distinct.

This CDR3 region has 18 residues. The germline CDR1 and CDR2 sequences are MNHNS and SASEGT. Trimming took 7 bases from V and 0 from J; bases not matched to a gene: 14. CD8+CD57+ cell expansion had been shown by flow cytometry in patients chosen for sequencing. Profiling of TCR beta VDJ combinations and CDR3 sequences used genomic DNA as template. TCRdb redid the calling of the reads with MiXCR, one entry per CDR3 protein. The data show 200,000 to 300,000 distinct CDR3 sequences, around half seen once. Material for sequencing was sorted CD4+, CD8+, or CD8+CD57+ T cells (not recorded which) from PBMCs. The origin of this receptor is a human donor with aplastic anemia. This chain links TRBV6-1 with TRBJ2-3; 9 bases map to TRBD2. The CDR3 DNA reads TGTGCCAGCAAGTCTAGCGGGGCTGACAATACTAGCACAGATACGCAGTATTTT. It translates to CASKSSGADNTSTDTQYF.